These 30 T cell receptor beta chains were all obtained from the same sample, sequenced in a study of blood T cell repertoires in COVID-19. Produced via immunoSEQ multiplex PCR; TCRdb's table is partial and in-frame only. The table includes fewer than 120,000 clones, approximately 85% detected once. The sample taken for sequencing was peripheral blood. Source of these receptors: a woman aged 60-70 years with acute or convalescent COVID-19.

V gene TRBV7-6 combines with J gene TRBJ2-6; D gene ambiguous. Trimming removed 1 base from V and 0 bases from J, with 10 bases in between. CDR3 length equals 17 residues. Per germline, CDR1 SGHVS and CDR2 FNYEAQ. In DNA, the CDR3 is TGTGCCAGCAGCTTAGGAAGACATCGCTCTGGGGCCAACGTCCTGACTTTC. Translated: CASSLGRHRSGANVLTF.

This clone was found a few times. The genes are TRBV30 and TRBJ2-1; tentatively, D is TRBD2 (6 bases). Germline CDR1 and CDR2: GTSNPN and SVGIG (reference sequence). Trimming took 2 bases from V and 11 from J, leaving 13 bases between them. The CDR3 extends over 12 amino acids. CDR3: CAWSRSGRQQFF. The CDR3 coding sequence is TGTGCCTGGAGTAGAAGCGGGCGTCAGCAGTTCTTC.

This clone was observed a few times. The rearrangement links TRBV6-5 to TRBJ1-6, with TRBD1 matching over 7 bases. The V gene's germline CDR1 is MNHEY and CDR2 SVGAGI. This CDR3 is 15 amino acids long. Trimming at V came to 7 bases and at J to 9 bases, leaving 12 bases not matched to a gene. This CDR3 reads CASTEGAGGSSPLHF. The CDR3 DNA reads TGTGCCAGCACCGAGGGGGCAGGGGGTTCTTCACCCCTCCACTTT.

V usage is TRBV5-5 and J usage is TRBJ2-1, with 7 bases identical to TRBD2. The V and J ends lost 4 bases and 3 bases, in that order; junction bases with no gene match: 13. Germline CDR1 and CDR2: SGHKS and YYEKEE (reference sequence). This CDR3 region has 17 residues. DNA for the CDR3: TGTGCCAGCAGCCCTGTCGGGGGTAGCGGGTTCTACAATGAGCAGTTCTTC. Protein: CASSPVGGSGFYNEQFF. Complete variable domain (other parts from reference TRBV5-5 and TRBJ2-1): DAGVTQSPTHLIKTRGQQVTLRCSPISGHKSVSWYQQVLGQGPQFIFQYYEKEERGRGNFPDRFSARQFPNYSSELNVNALLLGDSALYLCASSPVGGSGFYNEQFFGPGTRLTVL.

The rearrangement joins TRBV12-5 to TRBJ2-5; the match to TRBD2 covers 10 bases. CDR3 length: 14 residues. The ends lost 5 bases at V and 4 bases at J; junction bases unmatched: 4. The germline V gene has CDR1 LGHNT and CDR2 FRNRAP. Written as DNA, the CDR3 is TGTGCTAGTGGTCCGGGACTAGCGACAGAGACCCAGTACTTC. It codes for CASGPGLATETQYF.

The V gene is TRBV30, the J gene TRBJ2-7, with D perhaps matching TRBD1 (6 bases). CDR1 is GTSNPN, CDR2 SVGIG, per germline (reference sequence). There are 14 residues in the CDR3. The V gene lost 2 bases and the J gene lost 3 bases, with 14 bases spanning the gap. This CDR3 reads CAWSPRGGSYEQYF. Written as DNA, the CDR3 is TGTGCCTGGAGTCCCAGGGGTGGTAGCTACGAGCAGTACTTC.

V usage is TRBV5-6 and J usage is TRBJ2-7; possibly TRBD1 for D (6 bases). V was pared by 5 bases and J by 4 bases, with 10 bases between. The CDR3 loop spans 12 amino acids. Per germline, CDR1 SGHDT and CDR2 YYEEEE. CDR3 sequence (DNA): TGTGCCAGCAGACGAGGACAGTACGAGCAGTACTTC. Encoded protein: CASRRGQYEQYF.

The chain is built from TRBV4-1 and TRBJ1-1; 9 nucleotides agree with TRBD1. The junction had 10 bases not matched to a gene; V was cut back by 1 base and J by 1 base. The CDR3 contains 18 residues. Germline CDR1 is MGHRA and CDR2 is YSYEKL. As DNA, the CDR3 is TGCGCCAGCAGCCAAGGTTGGGACAGGGCGGGACCGAACACTGAAGCTTTCTTT. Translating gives CASSQGWDRAGPNTEAFF.

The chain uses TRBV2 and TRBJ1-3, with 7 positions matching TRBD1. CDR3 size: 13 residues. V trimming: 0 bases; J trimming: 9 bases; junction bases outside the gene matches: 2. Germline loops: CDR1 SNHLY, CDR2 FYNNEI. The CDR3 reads CASSEAAGGTIYF. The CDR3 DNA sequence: TGTGCCAGCAGTGAAGCGGCAGGGGGCACCATATATTTT.

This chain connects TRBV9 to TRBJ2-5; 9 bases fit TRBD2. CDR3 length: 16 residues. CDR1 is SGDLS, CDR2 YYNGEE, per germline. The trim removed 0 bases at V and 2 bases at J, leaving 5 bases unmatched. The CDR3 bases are TGTGCCAGCAGCGTAGGGCTAGCGGGGAGGCAAGAGACCCAGTACTTC. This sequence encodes CASSVGLAGRQETQYF.

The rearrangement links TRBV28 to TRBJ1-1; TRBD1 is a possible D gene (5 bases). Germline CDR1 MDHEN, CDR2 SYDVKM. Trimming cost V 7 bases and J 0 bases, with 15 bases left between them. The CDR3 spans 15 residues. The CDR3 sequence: CASTPPKGMNTEAFF. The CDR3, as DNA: TGTGCCAGCACCCCACCTAAGGGGATGAACACTGAAGCTTTCTTT.

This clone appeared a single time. CDR3 sequence reads: CASSQGGQSFRTEAFF. CDR3 in DNA: TGTGCCAGCAGCCAAGGCGGGCAATCATTCCGCACTGAAGCTTTCTTT. The V call is TRBV4-2, the J call TRBJ1-1; D is undetermined. The CDR3 runs to 16 residues. The germline gives CDR1 LGHNA, CDR2 YNFKEQ. The V gene lost 1 base and the J gene lost 4 bases, with 16 bases spanning the gap.

The CDR3 DNA reads TGTGCCTGGAGTGTGTTCTCCGAGCAGTACTTC. The encoded protein is CAWSVFSEQYF. The chain combines TRBV30 with TRBJ2-7, with no clear D. Germline-derived CDR1 and CDR2 are GTSNPN and SVGIG (reference sequence). Trimming removed 0 bases at V and 6 bases at J, with 6 bases between. This CDR3 comprises 11 residues.

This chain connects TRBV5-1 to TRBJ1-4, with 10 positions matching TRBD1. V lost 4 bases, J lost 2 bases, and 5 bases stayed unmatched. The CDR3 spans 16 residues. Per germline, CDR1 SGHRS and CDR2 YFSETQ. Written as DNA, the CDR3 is TGCGCCAGCAGCATGACAGGGGGCGCGACTAATGAAAAACTGTTTTTT. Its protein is CASSMTGGATNEKLFF.

The CDR3 DNA sequence: TGTGCCAGCAGCTTCACAGGGACTAGCTCCTACGAGCAGTACTTC. This gives the protein CASSFTGTSSYEQYF. The chain is built from TRBV5-5 and TRBJ2-7; TRBD2 matches at 8 bases. Germline lookup yields CDR1 SGHKS and CDR2 YYEKEE (reference sequence). This CDR3 comprises 15 residues. Germline trimming cut 2 bases from V and 0 bases from J; bases unmatched to any gene: 4. Using reference TRBV5-5 and TRBJ2-7 for the parts outside the CDR3, the full variable domain is DAGVTQSPTHLIKTRGQQVTLRCSPISGHKSVSWYQQVLGQGPQFIFQYYEKEERGRGNFPDRFSARQFPNYSSELNVNALLLGDSALYLCASSFTGTSSYEQYFGPGTRLTVT.

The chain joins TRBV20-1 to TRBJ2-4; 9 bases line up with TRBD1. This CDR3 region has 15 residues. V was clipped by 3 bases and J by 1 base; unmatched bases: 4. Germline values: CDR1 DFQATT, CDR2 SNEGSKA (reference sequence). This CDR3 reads CSASGQGRAKNIQYF. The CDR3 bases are TGCAGTGCTAGTGGACAGGGGCGGGCCAAAAACATTCAGTACTTC.

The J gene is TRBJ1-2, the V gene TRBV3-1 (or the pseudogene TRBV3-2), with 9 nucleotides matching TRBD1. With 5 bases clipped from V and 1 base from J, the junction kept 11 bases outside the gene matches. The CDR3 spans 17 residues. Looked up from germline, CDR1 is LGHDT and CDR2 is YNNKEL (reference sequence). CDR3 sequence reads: CASSARDRAFGNYGYTF. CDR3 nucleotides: TGTGCCAGCAGCGCACGGGACAGGGCCTTTGGTAACTATGGCTACACCTTC.

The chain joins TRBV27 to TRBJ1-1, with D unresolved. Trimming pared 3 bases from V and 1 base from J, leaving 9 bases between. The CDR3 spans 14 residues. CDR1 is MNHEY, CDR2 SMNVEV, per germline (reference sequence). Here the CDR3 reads CASSFTAGNTEAFF. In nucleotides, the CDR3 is TGTGCCAGCAGTTTTACTGCAGGGAACACTGAAGCTTTCTTT.

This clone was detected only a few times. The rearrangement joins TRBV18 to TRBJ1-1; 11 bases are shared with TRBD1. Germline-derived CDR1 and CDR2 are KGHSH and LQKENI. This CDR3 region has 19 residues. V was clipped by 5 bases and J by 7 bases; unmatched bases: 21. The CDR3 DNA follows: TGTGCCAGCTCAATGGGTCTCTTGCAGGGACAGGGGGTAGAGAGTGAAGCTTTCTTT. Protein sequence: CASSMGLLQGQGVESEAFF.

The DNA for the CDR3 is TGCGCCAGCAGCCAAGGCTCAGGGTCGAGCTCTGGAAACACCATATATTTT. It yields the protein CASSQGSGSSSGNTIYF. This chain uses TRBV4-3 with TRBJ1-3; D is perhaps TRBD1 (5 bases). Germline assignment: CDR1 LGHNA and CDR2 YSLEER. The CDR3 consists of 17 residues. Between the trimmed V and J ends, which lost 1 base and 0 bases, there was a span of 13 bases.

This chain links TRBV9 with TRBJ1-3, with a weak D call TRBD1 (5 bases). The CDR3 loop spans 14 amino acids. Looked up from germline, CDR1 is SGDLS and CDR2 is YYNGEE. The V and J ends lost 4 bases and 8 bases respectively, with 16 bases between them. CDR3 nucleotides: TGTGCCAGCAGCCCCCACGGAGGGGCGGACACCATATATTTT. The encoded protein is CASSPHGGADTIYF.

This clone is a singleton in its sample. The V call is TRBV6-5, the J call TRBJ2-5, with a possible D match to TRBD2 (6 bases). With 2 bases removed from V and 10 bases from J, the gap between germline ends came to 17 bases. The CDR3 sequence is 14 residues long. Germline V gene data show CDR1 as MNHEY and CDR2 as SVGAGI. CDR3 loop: CASSYPGQPEGQYF. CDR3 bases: TGTGCCAGCAGTTACCCGGGGCAGCCGGAGGGCCAGTACTTC.

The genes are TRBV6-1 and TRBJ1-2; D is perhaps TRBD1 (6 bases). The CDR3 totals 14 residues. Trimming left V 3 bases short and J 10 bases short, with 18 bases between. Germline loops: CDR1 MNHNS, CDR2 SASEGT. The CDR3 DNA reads TGTGCCAGCAGTGAGGAGACAGGTCCCCGTTCCTACACCTTC. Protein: CASSEETGPRSYTF.

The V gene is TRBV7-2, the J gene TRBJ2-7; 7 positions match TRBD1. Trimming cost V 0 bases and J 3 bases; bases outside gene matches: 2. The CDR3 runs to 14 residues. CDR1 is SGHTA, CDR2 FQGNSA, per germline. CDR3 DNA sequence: TGTGCCAGCAGCTTAGCGGGACAGAACTACGAGCAGTACTTC. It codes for CASSLAGQNYEQYF. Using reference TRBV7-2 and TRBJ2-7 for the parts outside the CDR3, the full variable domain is GAGVSQSPSNKVTEKGKDVELRCDPISGHTALYWYRQSLGQGLEFLIYFQGNSAPDKSGLPSDRFSAERTGGSVSTLTIQRTQQEDSAVYLCASSLAGQNYEQYFGPGTRLTVT.

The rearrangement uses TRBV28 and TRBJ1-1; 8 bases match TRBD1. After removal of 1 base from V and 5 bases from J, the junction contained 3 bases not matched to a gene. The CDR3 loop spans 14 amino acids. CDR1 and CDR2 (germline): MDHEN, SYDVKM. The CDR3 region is CASSLSTGATEAFF. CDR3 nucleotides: TGTGCCAGCAGTTTATCGACAGGGGCTACTGAAGCTTTCTTT.

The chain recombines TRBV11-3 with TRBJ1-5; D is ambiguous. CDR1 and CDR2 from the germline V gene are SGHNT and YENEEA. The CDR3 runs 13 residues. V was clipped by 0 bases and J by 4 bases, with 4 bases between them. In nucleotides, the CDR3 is TGTGCCAGCAGCTTAGAGGCTAATCAGCCCCAGCATTTT. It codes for CASSLEANQPQHF. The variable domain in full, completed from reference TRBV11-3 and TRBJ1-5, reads EAGVVQSPRYKIIEKKQPVAFWCNPISGHNTLYWYLQNLGQGPELLIRYENEEAVDDSQLPKDRFSAERLKGVDSTLKIQPAELGDSAVYLCASSLEANQPQHFGDGTRLSIL.

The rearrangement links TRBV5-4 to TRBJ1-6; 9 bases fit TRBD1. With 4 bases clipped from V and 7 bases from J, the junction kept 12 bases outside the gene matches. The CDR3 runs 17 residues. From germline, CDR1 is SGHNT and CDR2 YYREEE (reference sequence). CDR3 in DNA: TGTGCCAGCAGCCCCCGCCGGGGACAGGGCGTAAATTCACCCCTCCACTTT. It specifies CASSPRRGQGVNSPLHF.

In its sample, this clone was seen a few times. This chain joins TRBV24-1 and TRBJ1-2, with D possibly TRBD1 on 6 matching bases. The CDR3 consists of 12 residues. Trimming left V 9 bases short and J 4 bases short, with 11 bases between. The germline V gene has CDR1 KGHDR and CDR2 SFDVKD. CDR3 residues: CATSTGSYGYTF. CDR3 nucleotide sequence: TGTGCCACCTCAACAGGGTCCTATGGCTACACCTTC.

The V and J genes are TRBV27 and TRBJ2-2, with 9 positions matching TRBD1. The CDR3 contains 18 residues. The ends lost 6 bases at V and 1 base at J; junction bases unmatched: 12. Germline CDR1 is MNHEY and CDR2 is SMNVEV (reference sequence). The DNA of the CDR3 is TGTGCCAGCAGGATTTGGACAGGGGTGCAGGGGAACACCGGGGAGCTGTTTTTT. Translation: CASRIWTGVQGNTGELFF.

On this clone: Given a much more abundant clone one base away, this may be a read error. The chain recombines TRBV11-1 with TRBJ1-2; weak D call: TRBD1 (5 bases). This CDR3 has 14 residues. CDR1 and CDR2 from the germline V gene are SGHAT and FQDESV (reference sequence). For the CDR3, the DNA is TGTGTCAGCAGCTTGGCCCTAGACAGAGGCGGCTACACCTTC. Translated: CVSSLALDRGGYTF.